This T cell receptor beta chain is from a study of cytomegalovirus exposure and HLA in healthy donors. 13 Jbeta primers and 60 Vbeta primers were used for the PCR. TCRdb keeps only in-frame clones here, not all; method: immunoSEQ multiplex PCR. The sample carries 300,000 or so clones, approximately 84% recorded once. Notes on the study in general: Across donors, presence/absence analyses took sequencing depth to be roughly uniform. A list of around 160 TCR beta chains associated with cytomegalovirus was given. TCR beta sequences reportedly predicted the HLA-A and HLA-B alleles of most subjects accurately.

A word on this clone: The antigen is undetermined.

This CDR3 has 17 residues. Looked up from germline, CDR1 is SNHLY and CDR2 is FYNNEI. Trimming removed 1 base from V and 1 base from J; junction bases left unmatched: 9. This sequence originates from a woman between 40 and 50 years old in good health and CMV-seropositive. The chain carries TRBV2 and TRBJ2-7, with 8 bases that match TRBD2. The sequencing input was PBMCs. CDR3 sequence reads: CASSEGFGGTRSYEQYF. In DNA, the CDR3 is TGTGCCAGCAGTGAAGGGTTCGGGGGGACTAGATCCTACGAGCAGTACTTC.